This T cell receptor beta chain emerged from a study of OX40 agonist ivuxolimab in advanced cancers. Study summary: The patients' treatment was ivuxolimab, an agonistic anti-OX40 (CD134) antibody. Patients were 65% to 85% male with ages roughly 23 to 85, mean 60. Findings of the study overall: The work left the antigen specificity of expanded peripheral T cells undetermined.

V was trimmed by 4 bases and J by 5 bases, leaving 18 bases between them. Germline CDR1 and CDR2: SGHAT and FQNNGV. The CDR3 has 16 residues. Profiling relied on immunoSEQ multiplex PCR, and the TCRdb table lists in-frame clones only, not all of them. The data contain roughly 80,000 clones, roughly 91% of them seen just once; the ten biggest clones take up around 15%. In the case of this clone: Its antigen is currently unknown.

This material consisted of CD4+ or CD8+ T cells sorted from blood, taken in a trial of the OX40 agonist ivuxolimab. The TCR sequence derives from an adult with an advanced solid tumor such as melanoma, head and neck, liver or kidney cancer. The chain has TRBV11-2 and TRBJ1-5, with D possibly being TRBD1 (6 bases). The CDR3 loop is CASSSGTGYGDQPQHF. As DNA, the CDR3 is TGTGCCAGCAGCTCCGGAACAGGGTACGGGGATCAGCCCCAGCATTTT.